This T cell receptor beta chain was obtained from a study of cytotoxic CD8 clonotypes in ibrutinib-treated CLL. Remarks on this clone: An end of the junction does not agree with germline; a read error may underlie this.

The V gene's germline CDR1 is SGHNT and CDR2 YYREEE (reference sequence). CDR3 length equals 17 residues. Here immunoSEQ multiplex PCR was the method, and the copy in TCRdb shows in-frame clones only, minus some. This sample has some 150,000 clones, with approximately 80% found just once. J is TRBJ2-1 and V is TRBV5-4; no clear D gene. The TCR comes from a human donor with chronic lymphocytic leukemia. The sample here was PBMCs, taken after 12 months of ibrutinib treatment. The CDR3 sequence is CASSQEYTRSSYNEQFF. CDR3 nucleotides: TGCGCCAGCAGCCAAGAGTATACCCGGAGCTCCTACAATGAGCAGTTCTTC.